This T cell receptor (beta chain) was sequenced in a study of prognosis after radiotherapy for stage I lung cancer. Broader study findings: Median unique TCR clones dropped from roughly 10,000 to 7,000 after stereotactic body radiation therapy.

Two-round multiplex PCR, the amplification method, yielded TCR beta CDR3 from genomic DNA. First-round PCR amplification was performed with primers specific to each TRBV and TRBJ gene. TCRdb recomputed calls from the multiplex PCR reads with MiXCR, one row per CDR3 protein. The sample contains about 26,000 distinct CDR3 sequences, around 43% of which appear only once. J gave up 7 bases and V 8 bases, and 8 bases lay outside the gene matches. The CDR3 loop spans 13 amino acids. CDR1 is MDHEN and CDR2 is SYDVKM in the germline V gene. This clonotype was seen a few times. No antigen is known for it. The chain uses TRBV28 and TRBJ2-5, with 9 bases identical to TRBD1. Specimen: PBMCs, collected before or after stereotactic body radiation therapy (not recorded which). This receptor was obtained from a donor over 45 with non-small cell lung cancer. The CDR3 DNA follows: TGTGCCAGCCACGGACAGGGGATAGGGACCCAGTACTTC. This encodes CASHGQGIGTQYF.